The following is a T cell receptor beta chain sequence with its context. This clone occurred once. The target of this receptor is not known. No base quality information exists; no much larger clone differs at one position. Ends trimmed: V by 6 bases, J by 4 bases; bases unmatched to a gene: 4. The CDR3 runs 14 residues from the cysteine to the phenylalanine. The DNA shown is the 42-base CDR3, in frame from base 1. CDR1 and CDR2 are read off the germline V gene as MNHEY and SVGAGI. This sample is part of a study of blood T cell repertoires in COVID-19 (dated by TCRdb to 2018 to 2021). Some background on the complete study: The collaborator samples originated in the United States, Italy and Spain and spanned the acute and convalescent phases of COVID-19. A de-identified subject ID, COVID-19 status, age in years and sex were almost always included in the sample metadata. Where available, HLA class I and class II types were obtained from metadata supplied by the sample provider rather than from assay-based typing. The samples were drawn from the first 160 participants of the ongoing ImmuneRACE study and from about 1,200 subjects provided by 6 global collaborators. The prospective study material was composed of cDNA or gDNA derived from T cells, B-cell-depleted T cells, or PBMCs. Subjects who had been exposed to COVID-19, were actively infected with it, or had recovered from it provided the deeply sampled blood TCRbeta repertoires that made up the dataset. The repertoires were made available in a free public database intended to serve as a resource for research on the immune response to SARS-CoV-2.

TCRbeta CDR3 regions were amplified from genomic DNA using the immunoSEQ Assay, a bias-controlled multiplex PCR. The paper's processing steps were these. The number of nucleated cells in each sample was estimated from the amplification of reference gene primers within the assay. To quantify the absolute abundance of each unique TCRbeta CDR3 rearrangement, sequence reads were collapsed and filtered. For each sample, productive Simpson clonality was calculated as the square root of Simpson's diversity index over productive rearrangements. Here the immuneACCESS table is served through TCRdb, limited to in-frame sequences with V and J called. Missing clones are a known gap in these copies; in checked studies unresolved V genes cover under half, and the rest lacks a known reason. V and J calls and clone size follow that table, whereas D and trimming were derived from the DNA. The sample records some 57,000 clones, approximately 86% of which are singletons. The top ten clonotypes cover more than 0.9% of the sample.

The study at large found these results: How much clinical and demographic metadata was included differed by source and by participant, and the metadata was provided uncurated.

Collaborating institutions collected whole blood in K2EDTA tubes following their own protocols. For TCRbeta analysis, collaborators shipped samples as frozen whole blood, isolated PBMCs, or DNA extracted from either of those sample types. The chain uses TRBV6-5 and TRBJ2-1, with 9 central nucleotides matching TRBD2. This receptor was identified in an older man with acute or convalescent COVID-19. Sequenced input: peripheral blood. The CDR3 sequence is CASRSSGGYNEQFF. The nucleotides are TGTGCCAGCAGGAGTAGCGGGGGATACAATGAGCAGTTCTTC.